The clone carrying this T cell receptor beta chain came up a few times. V shed 5 bases and J 10 bases; nucleotides not matched to a gene: 13. The CDR3 consists of 15 residues. Germline V CDR1 and CDR2: MNHNS, SASEGT. Arm-PCR of CDR3 regions with iRepertoire HTBI primers generated TCR beta libraries. MiXCR, run by TCRdb on the multiplex PCR reads, gives a single entry per CDR3 protein. The table includes some 410,000 distinct CDR3 sequences, about a sixth detected once. The data stem from a study of regulatory T cells in long-lasting Graves disease. The sample's time point: newly diagnosed GD, antithyroid drugs for less than 3 months. RNA from PBMCs was the source of the TCR library. An endocrinology department in Xi'an, China, recruited the patients. These sequences were also reported in another study, on T cells in Graves' hyperthyroidism and ophthalmopathy.

Source: peripheral blood mononuclear cells (PBMCs), taken at new diagnosis, from a patient treated with antithyroid drugs. V gene TRBV6-1 combines with J gene TRBJ2-1; 8 bases map to TRBD1. This receptor was obtained from a woman under 40 with Graves disease. The CDR3 region is CASSHPDRGLYEQFF. The DNA of the CDR3 is TGTGCCAGCAGTCACCCCGACAGGGGCCTCTACGAGCAGTTCTTC.